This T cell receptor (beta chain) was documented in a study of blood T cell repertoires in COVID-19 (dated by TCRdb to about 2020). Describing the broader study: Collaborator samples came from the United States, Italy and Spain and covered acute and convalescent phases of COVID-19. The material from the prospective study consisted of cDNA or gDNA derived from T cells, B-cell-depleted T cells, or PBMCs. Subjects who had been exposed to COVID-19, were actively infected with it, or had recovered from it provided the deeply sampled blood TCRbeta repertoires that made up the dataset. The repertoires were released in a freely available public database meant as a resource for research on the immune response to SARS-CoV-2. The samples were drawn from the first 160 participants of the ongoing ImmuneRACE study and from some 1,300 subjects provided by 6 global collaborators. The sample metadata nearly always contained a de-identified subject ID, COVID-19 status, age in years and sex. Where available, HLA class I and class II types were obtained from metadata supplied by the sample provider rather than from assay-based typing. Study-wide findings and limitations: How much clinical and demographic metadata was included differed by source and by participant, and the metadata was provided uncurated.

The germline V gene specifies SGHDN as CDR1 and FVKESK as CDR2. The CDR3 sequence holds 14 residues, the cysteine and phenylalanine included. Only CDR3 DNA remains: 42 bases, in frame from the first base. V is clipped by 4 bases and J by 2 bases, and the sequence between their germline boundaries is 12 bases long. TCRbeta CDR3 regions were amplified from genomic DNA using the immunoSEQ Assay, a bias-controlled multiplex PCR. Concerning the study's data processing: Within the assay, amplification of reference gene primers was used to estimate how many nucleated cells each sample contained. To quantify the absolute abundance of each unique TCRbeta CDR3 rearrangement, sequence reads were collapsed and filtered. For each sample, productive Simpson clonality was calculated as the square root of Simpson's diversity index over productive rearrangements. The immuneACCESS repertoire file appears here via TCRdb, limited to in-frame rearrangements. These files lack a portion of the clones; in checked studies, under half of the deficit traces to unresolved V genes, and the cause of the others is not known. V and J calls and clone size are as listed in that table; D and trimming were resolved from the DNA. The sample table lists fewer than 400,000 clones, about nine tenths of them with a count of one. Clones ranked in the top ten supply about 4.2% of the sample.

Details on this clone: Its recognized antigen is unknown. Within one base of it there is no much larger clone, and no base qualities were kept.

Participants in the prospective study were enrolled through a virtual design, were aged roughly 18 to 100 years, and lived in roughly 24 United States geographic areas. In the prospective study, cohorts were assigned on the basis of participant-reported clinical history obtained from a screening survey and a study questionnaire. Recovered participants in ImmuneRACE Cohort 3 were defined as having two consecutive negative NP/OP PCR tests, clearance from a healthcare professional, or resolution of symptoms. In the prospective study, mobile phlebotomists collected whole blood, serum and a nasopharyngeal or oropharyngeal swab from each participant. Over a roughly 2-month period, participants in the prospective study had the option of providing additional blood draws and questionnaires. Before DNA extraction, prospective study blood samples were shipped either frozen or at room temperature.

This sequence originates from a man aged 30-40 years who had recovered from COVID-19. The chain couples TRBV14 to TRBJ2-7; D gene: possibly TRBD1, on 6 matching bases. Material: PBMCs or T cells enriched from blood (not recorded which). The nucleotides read TGTGCCAGCAGCCGTAGCCCAGGGGCCTACGAGCAGTACTTC. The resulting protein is CASSRSPGAYEQYF.